This is a list of T cell receptor beta chains from one sample in a study of control samples from healthy donors and cancer patients. The data were produced by immunoSEQ multiplex PCR, yet TCRdb's version contains in-frame clones alone and is incomplete. The sample has 99,000 or so clones; more than 75% are singletons. The sample taken for sequencing was blood. These receptors all stem from a man aged 60-69 years in good health. Each CDR3 is given with its conserved first and last residue. The D gene is left open where the match is weak. The size field is filled for only some rows; it gives once, few, many or a size class.

size: .
D: TRBD1
J: TRBJ1-2
V: TRBV15
CDR3: CATSRGDRAYGYTF
DNA: TGTGCCACCAGCAGAGGGGACAGGGCCTATGGCTACACCTTC

size: .
D: .
J: TRBJ1-1
V: TRBV30
CDR3: CAWSPREAEMNTEAFF
DNA: TGTGCCTGGAGTCCCCGAGAGGCGGAGATGAACACTGAAGCTTTCTTT

size: once
D: .
J: TRBJ2-5
V: TRBV7-9
CDR3: CASSLKETQYF
DNA: TGTGCCAGCAGCTTAAAAGAGACCCAGTACTTC

size: .
D: .
J: TRBJ2-7
V: TRBV28
CDR3: CASSTNRAYEQYF
DNA: TGTGCCAGCAGTACCAACAGGGCCTACGAGCAGTACTTC

size: few
D: TRBD2
J: TRBJ2-5
V: TRBV7-3
CDR3: CASSLTSGGAETQYF
DNA: TGTGCCAGCAGCTTGACTAGCGGGGGGGCCGAGACCCAGTACTTC

size: few
D: TRBD1
J: TRBJ1-5
V: TRBV4-1
CDR3: CASSQTGQGAYQPQHF
DNA: TGCGCCAGCAGCCAGACTGGACAGGGGGCGTATCAGCCCCAGCATTTT

size: .
D: .
J: TRBJ1-1
V: TRBV6-1
CDR3: CASSEGDRMTEAFF
DNA: TGTGCCAGCAGTGAGGGTGACAGGATGACTGAAGCTTTCTTT

size: once
D: .
J: TRBJ2-2
V: TRBV4-2
CDR3: CASSQEVTTPTGELFF
DNA: TGTGCCAGCAGCCAAGAGGTGACAACCCCCACCGGGGAGCTGTTTTTT

size: once
D: .
J: TRBJ2-1
V: TRBV4-2
CDR3: CASSQGLPGGEQFF
DNA: TGTGCCAGCAGCCAGGGACTCCCAGGGGGTGAGCAGTTCTTC

size: .
D: .
J: TRBJ1-5
V: TRBV4-2
CDR3: CASSQDRGRNQPQHF
DNA: TGTGCCAGCAGCCAAGATCGGGGCCGCAATCAGCCCCAGCATTTT

size: .
D: .
J: TRBJ2-7
V: TRBV2
CDR3: CASRTGRGPLSYEQYF
DNA: TGTGCCAGTCGAACGGGGCGGGGCCCCCTTTCCTACGAGCAGTACTTC

size: .
D: .
J: TRBJ1-2
V: TRBV28
CDR3: CASSLTPGGDYGYTF
DNA: TGTGCCAGCAGTTTGACCCCGGGGGGGGACTATGGCTACACCTTC

size: .
D: TRBD1
J: TRBJ2-5
V: TRBV6-1
CDR3: CASSGREGQGYETQYF
DNA: TGTGCCAGCAGTGGTCGGGAAGGACAGGGGTACGAGACCCAGTACTTC

size: .
D: TRBD1
J: TRBJ2-7
V: TRBV10-3
CDR3: CAIGTGAHEQYF
DNA: TGTGCCATCGGGACAGGGGCCCACGAGCAGTACTTC